A few counts support the clone carrying this T cell receptor beta chain. This record belongs to a study of blood T cell repertoires in COVID-19. Libraries were prepared by immunoSEQ multiplex PCR; TCRdb keeps only in-frame clonotypes and omits some of them. The sample records around 180,000 clones, approximately 86% being singletons. Trimming cost V 0 bases and J 7 bases; bases outside gene matches: 14. Per the germline V gene, CDR1 is SGHRS and CDR2 is YFSETQ. CDR3 length equals 19 residues. This clonotype was sampled from an elderly woman with active or convalescent COVID-19. The specimen sequenced was peripheral blood. The rearrangement uses TRBV5-1 and TRBJ2-1; 12 bases map to TRBD2. The DNA for the CDR3 is TGCGCCAGCAGCTTGGTTGTTAGAGGACTAGCGGGAAAGGGTAATGAGCAGTTCTTC. Encoded protein: CASSLVVRGLAGKGNEQFF.